This is a list of T cell receptor beta chains from one sample in a study of T-cell reconstitution after alpha-beta-depleted transplantation in children. TCRdb re-analysed the PCR reads in MiXCR, keeping a single row per CDR3 protein. The sample carries about 600,000 distinct CDR3 sequences, 13% recorded once. Sequenced material: PBMCs, mostly from graft donor cells, taken 360 days after TCRalphabeta/CD19-depleted stem cell transplant. The receptor source for this set is a male patient between 10 and 17 years old who had a stem cell transplant for acute myeloid leukemia, so the T cells may come from the graft donor. Both conserved end residues are part of each CDR3. D genes are given only for firm matches. Only part of the rows carry a size: once, few, many, or a class if the clone is expanded.

d_call	clone_size	j_call	v_call	cdr3_aa	cdr3_nt
TRBD1	.	TRBJ2-7	TRBV24-1	CATSDAGTASYEQYF	TGTGCCACCAGTGACGCCGGGACAGCCTCCTACGAGCAGTACTTC
TRBD1	.	TRBJ2-2	TRBV28	CASSPGGQGFGGELFF	TGTGCCAGCAGCCCGGGGGGACAGGGGTTTGGCGGGGAGCTGTTTTTT
TRBD1	few	TRBJ1-1	TRBV10-2	CASSEAGGMNTEAFF	TGCGCCAGCAGTGAGGCAGGGGGCATGAACACTGAAGCTTTCTTT
.	.	TRBJ2-1	TRBV7-2	CASSLDSFNEQFF	TGTGCCAGCAGCTTAGATTCCTTCAATGAGCAGTTCTTC
.	few	TRBJ1-5	TRBV3-1	CASSQVGGSQPQHF	TGTGCCAGCAGCCAAGTGGGGGGCTCGCAGCCCCAGCATTTT
TRBD1	many	TRBJ2-5	TRBV28	CASRGGTGPYQETQYF	TGTGCCAGCAGGGGGGGGACAGGGCCGTACCAGGAGACCCAGTACTTC
TRBD1	.	TRBJ2-5	TRBV4-3	CASSQEVRGSPKQTQYF	TGCGCCAGCAGCCAAGAGGTCAGGGGGAGCCCTAAACAGACCCAGTACTTC
.	many	TRBJ2-7	TRBV28	CASSPTGPYEQYF	TGTGCCAGCAGCCCCACAGGTCCTTACGAGCAGTACTTC
.	many	TRBJ2-1	TRBV20-1	CSARGSYNEQFF	TGCAGTGCTAGAGGTTCCTACAATGAGCAGTTCTTC
.	many	TRBJ2-1	TRBV29-1	CSVPTRSSYNEQFF	TGCAGCGTCCCCACTAGAAGCTCCTACAATGAGCAGTTCTTC
.	few	TRBJ2-1	TRBV27	CASSPSELERNEQFF	TGTGCCAGCAGTCCATCCGAACTTGAACGGAATGAGCAGTTCTTC